These T cell receptor beta chains were read from a single sample in a study of TIL therapy for anti-PD-1-resistant metastatic lung cancer. Only in-frame clones appear in the TCRdb table, and some are missing; sequencing was by immunoSEQ multiplex PCR. The sample holds about 50,000 clones, 70% to 80% seen once. The sequenced sample was blood, obtained at baseline. Every receptor here comes from a woman between 30 and 80 years old with non-small cell lung cancer. Each CDR3 is given with its conserved first and last residue. A D gene is named only where the DNA matches it firmly. Not all rows give a size; the values are once, few, many and, for expanded clones, a class.

d_gene	v_gene	abundance	j_gene	CDR3nt	CDR3aa
TRBD2	TRBV5-1	.	TRBJ2-7	TGCGCCAGCAGCTTAAGGACTAGCGGGGAACAATTCTCCTACGAGCAGTACTTC	CASSLRTSGEQFSYEQYF
TRBD2	TRBV27	once	TRBJ2-1	TGTGCCAGCAGATTGGCTAGCGGAAATGAGCAGTTCTTC	CASRLASGNEQFF
.	TRBV11-3	.	TRBJ2-3	TGTGCCAGCAGCTTAGGTTGGGGGGGCTTCACAGATACGCAGTATTTT	CASSLGWGGFTDTQYF
.	TRBV5-1	.	TRBJ1-1	TGCGCCAGCAGCTTGGCGGAGGTTCTGAACACTGAAGCTTTCTTT	CASSLAEVLNTEAFF
.	TRBV2	few	TRBJ2-3	TGTGCCAGCAGTGAAGGCTACACGAGCACAGATACGCAGTATTTT	CASSEGYTSTDTQYF
TRBD1	TRBV4-3	.	TRBJ1-2	TGCGCCAGCAGCCAAGGGGACAGGGTATTCTATGGCTACACCTTC	CASSQGDRVFYGYTF
.	TRBV4-1	.	TRBJ1-2	TGCGCCAGCAGCCAAGGTGAGGTGGGGGCTTATGGCTACACCTTC	CASSQGEVGAYGYTF
TRBD2	TRBV19	once	TRBJ2-1	TGTGCCAGTAGTAGGGGTGCGGCGGGAGTGGTAGAGAATGAGCAGTTCTTC	CASSRGAAGVVENEQFF
.	TRBV29-1	.	TRBJ2-3	TGCAGCGTCCTCGAAGATACGCAGTATTTT	CSVLEDTQYF
.	TRBV5-1	.	TRBJ2-3	TGCGCCAGCAGTTCCGACAGGCGTGCTAGCACAGATACGCAGTATTTT	CASSSDRRASTDTQYF
TRBD1	TRBV5-1	.	TRBJ1-4	TGCGCCAGCAGCTTAGGACAGGGGGGCGAAAAACTGTTTTTT	CASSLGQGGEKLFF
.	TRBV16	.	TRBJ1-5	TGTGCCAGCAGCCAATCGATTGACCCGGGGGGCCAGCCCCAGCATTTT	CASSQSIDPGGQPQHF
TRBD1	TRBV19	.	TRBJ2-4	TGTGCCAGTAGTATGATAGGGGGCCAAGACAAAAACATTCAGTACTTC	CASSMIGGQDKNIQYF
.	TRBV7-9	.	TRBJ1-3	TGTGCCAGCAGCTTACCTATCGGACAAATCGGAAACACCATATATTTT	CASSLPIGQIGNTIYF
TRBD1	TRBV19	.	TRBJ1-4	TGTGCCAGTAGGGGACAGGGCGTGAAGGAACTGTTTTTT	CASRGQGVKELFF
.	TRBV11-2	.	TRBJ2-4	TGTGCCAGCAGCGGCTGGGGAACGACCCAAGCCAAAAACATTCAGTACTTC	CASSGWGTTQAKNIQYF
.	TRBV10-1	.	TRBJ1-4	TGCGCCACCCCGACAGCCCCGCTTGATAATGAAAAACTGTTTTTT	CATPTAPLDNEKLFF
.	TRBV6-6	few	TRBJ1-2	TGTGCCAGCAGCCCCGGGACGGAAGATGGCTACACCTTC	CASSPGTEDGYTF
.	TRBV7-8	medium-sized	TRBJ1-1	TGTGCCAGCAGCTTATTAGGCGGGGACGCTGAAGCTTTCTTT	CASSLLGGDAEAFF
.	TRBV19	.	TRBJ2-1	TGTGCCAGTAGAGTAGCAGGCTCCTACAATGAGCAGTTCTTC	CASRVAGSYNEQFF
.	TRBV28	.	TRBJ2-7	TGTGCCAGCAGTCCCCGGGACTTTTCCTACGAGCAGTACTTC	CASSPRDFSYEQYF
TRBD2	TRBV5-4	.	TRBJ2-5	TGTGCCAGCAGCTCCTTAGCGGGAGGGACAAAAGAGACCCAGTACTTC	CASSSLAGGTKETQYF
TRBD1	TRBV11-2	.	TRBJ1-2	TGTGCCAGCAGCCCCCGGGACAGAAACTATGGCTACACCTTC	CASSPRDRNYGYTF
TRBD2	TRBV7-6	.	TRBJ2-3	TGTGCCAGCAGCGGGCCGGGACTAGCGGTTAGCACAGATACGCAGTATTTT	CASSGPGLAVSTDTQYF
.	TRBV19	few	TRBJ1-2	TGTGCCAGTAGTGTACAGGGTAGCTATGGCTACACCTTC	CASSVQGSYGYTF
.	TRBV5-1	few	TRBJ2-1	TGCGCCAGCGGCCACCAAGGGGACAATGAGCAGTTCTTC	CASGHQGDNEQFF
TRBD2	TRBV5-1	.	TRBJ2-3	TGCGCCAGCAGCTTGACCCCTCATAGCGGGAGGGCCGCGGATACGCAGTATTTT	CASSLTPHSGRAADTQYF
TRBD1	TRBV19	few	TRBJ2-7	TGTGCCAGTACCAAAGGACAGGGGAGCTCCTACGAGCAGTACTTC	CASTKGQGSSYEQYF
.	TRBV2	.	TRBJ1-6	TGTGCCAGCAGCGACCAGCCTTTGCCCCTCCACTTT	CASSDQPLPLHF
.	TRBV7-9	few	TRBJ1-6	TGTGCCAGCAGCTTAGACGGGGAGAATTCACCCCTCCACTTT	CASSLDGENSPLHF
TRBD1	TRBV27	.	TRBJ2-1	TGTGCCAGCAGCCCGGACAGGGGGCAAGGAGAGCAGTTCTTC	CASSPDRGQGEQFF
.	TRBV28	.	TRBJ1-1	TGTGCCAGCAGTTTAGCCGGGGGAGGTACTGAAGCTTTCTTT	CASSLAGGGTEAFF
.	TRBV6-5	.	TRBJ2-3	TGTGCCAGCAGAGGGGCGCAGCTAAGCACAGATACGCAGTATTTT	CASRGAQLSTDTQYF
.	TRBV4-1	.	TRBJ1-4	TGCGCCAGCAGCCGCCTCAAGTGGGGAGACAGTGCCAATGAAAAACTGTTTTTT	CASSRLKWGDSANEKLFF
.	TRBV19	.	TRBJ1-2	TGTGCCAGTTCTCTTGGAAACTATGGCTACACCTTC	CASSLGNYGYTF
TRBD2	TRBV7-2	few	TRBJ2-2	TGTGCCAGCAGGCGCGGGGGGGCCTCGAACACCGGGGAGCTGTTTTTT	CASRRGGASNTGELFF
.	TRBV6-6	.	TRBJ2-2	TGTGCCAGCAATCGGGGGCCATCGACCGGGGAGCTGTTTTTT	CASNRGPSTGELFF
TRBD1	TRBV7-8	.	TRBJ2-5	TGTGCCAGCAGCTTGGGCCGGGACAGTCGGAACTTC	CASSLGRDSRNF
.	TRBV4-3	.	TRBJ1-4	TGCGCCAGCGAGGGAAATGAAAAACTGTTTTTT	CASEGNEKLFF
TRBD1	TRBV5-6	.	TRBJ1-1	TGTGCCACTGGGACAGGCCCAGGGATGAGGACTGAAGCTTTCTTT	CATGTGPGMRTEAFF
.	TRBV9	.	TRBJ2-2	TGTGCCAGCGGAGCGGCTCCCGACACCGGGGAGCTGTTTTTT	CASGAAPDTGELFF